Sequencing of this TCR beta chain was carried out in a study of long-term antiretroviral therapy in people with HIV. General study findings and limits: Specimen acquisition occurred between about 2003 and 2018, potentially under older ART regimens. Narrower CDR3 length ranges marked HIV repertoires relative to controls.

A v3.0 immunoSEQ assay was performed at survey level. Data came from immunoSEQ multiplex PCR; TCRdb stores just in-frame clones and leaves some out. The sample yields some 15,000 clones, roughly three quarters seen once. As concerns this clone: Its target is unknown.

From each donor, at least one pre-ART PBMC sample and at least two post-ART PBMC samples were obtained. The CDR3 contains 16 residues. Germline assignment: CDR1 SEHNR and CDR2 FQNEAQ (reference sequence). V shed 5 bases and J shed 0 bases, with 16 bases lying between them. Material: unsorted PBMCs, obtained 0.5 years before starting antiretroviral therapy. This receptor was obtained from a woman in her thirties or forties with HIV. This sequence joins TRBV7-9 and TRBJ1-2, with a tentative D call TRBD1 (5 bases). DNA for the CDR3: TGTGCCAGCAGCCCAGGTGGGGCCCTCTCTAACTATGGCTACACCTTC. Encoded protein: CASSPGGALSNYGYTF.